This is a list of T cell receptor beta chains from one sample in a study of T cell repertoires in cytomegalovirus infection. These TCRs' antigens remain unknown. TCRdb processed the reads anew with MiXCR; each CDR3 protein has one entry. The repertoire holds around 310,000 distinct CDR3 sequences, with about 28% as singletons. The sequences come from cultured PBMCs, collected from culture after CMV antigen stimulation. These receptors were taken from a human donor in good health (CMV status not recorded). Some clones in this sample may be carry-over from other donors' samples. The CDR3 runs from the conserved cysteine through the conserved F or W. The D gene is left open where the match is weak. Clone size is stated in some rows and not others, as once, few, many or a class when expanded.

size	V	D	J	CDR3	DNA
few	TRBV7-3	TRBD1	TRBJ2-3	CASSPQGVELDTQYF	TGTGCCAGCAGTCCCCAGGGGGTAGAGTTGGATACGCAGTATTTT
many	TRBV2	.	TRBJ2-1	CASSGEYNEQFF	TGTGCCAGCAGTGGAGAGTACAATGAGCAGTTCTTC
.	TRBV10-2	.	TRBJ1-5	CASGPYSNQPQHF	TGCGCCAGCGGACCGTATAGCAATCAGCCCCAGCATTTT
.	TRBV5-1	.	TRBJ2-5	CASSLGGVRETQYF	TGCGCCAGCAGCTTGGGGGGAGTGAGAGAGACCCAGTACTTC
.	TRBV12-3/TRBV12-4	TRBD1	TRBJ1-2	CASADRGGTGYTF	TGTGCCAGCGCAGACAGGGGCGGGACTGGCTACACCTTC
.	TRBV28	TRBD2	TRBJ2-7	CASSYLIAGEGGHEQYF	TGTGCCAGCAGTTACCTTATAGCGGGAGAGGGGGGCCACGAGCAGTACTTC
once	TRBV14	.	TRBJ1-2	CASSQVRGDGYTF	TGTGCCAGCAGCCAAGTGAGAGGAGATGGCTACACCTTC
many	TRBV7-9	.	TRBJ2-7	CASSVVYEQYF	TGTGCCAGCAGTGTTGTCTACGAGCAGTACTTC
many	TRBV5-6	.	TRBJ1-2	CASSWTSSHYGYTF	TGTGCCAGCAGCTGGACTTCGTCCCACTATGGCTACACCTTC
.	TRBV7-6	TRBD1	TRBJ1-1	CASSPWTSDRGAFF	TGTGCCAGCAGCCCCTGGACCTCGGACAGGGGAGCTTTCTTT
.	TRBV6-8	.	TRBJ1-1	CASSYSMGGLSTEAFF	TGTGCCAGCAGTTACTCGATGGGAGGTCTTAGCACTGAAGCTTTCTTT
.	TRBV12-3/TRBV12-4	.	TRBJ1-3	CATGQSSGNTIYF	TGTGCCACCGGACAGAGCTCTGGAAACACCATATATTTT
few	TRBV28	TRBD2	TRBJ2-3	CASSSWTSGTDTQYF	TGTGCCAGCAGTTCTTGGACTAGCGGGACAGATACGCAGTATTTT
few	TRBV2	TRBD2	TRBJ2-1	CASRELAGINEQFF	TGTGCCAGCAGAGAACTAGCGGGAATCAATGAGCAGTTCTTC
few	TRBV7-9	.	TRBJ1-1	CASSSLGVEAFF	TGTGCCAGCAGCTCCCTCGGGGTTGAAGCTTTCTTT
.	TRBV20-1	.	TRBJ1-2	CSARVTDGYTF	TGCAGTGCTAGAGTCACAGATGGCTACACCTTC
.	TRBV11-1	TRBD2	TRBJ2-1	CASSLEGGGLSSYNEQFF	TGTGCCAGCAGCTTAGAGGGCGGGGGGTTGAGCTCCTACAATGAGCAGTTCTTC
.	TRBV7-3	.	TRBJ2-1	CASSPRSNEQFF	TGTGCCAGCAGCCCAAGATCCAATGAGCAGTTCTTC
.	TRBV6-8	.	TRBJ2-3	CASSSGDDTQYF	TGTGCCAGCAGTTCAGGGGACGATACGCAGTATTTT
few	TRBV7-2	.	TRBJ2-5	CASSPDPGRETQYF	TGTGCCAGCAGCCCCGACCCGGGGAGAGAGACCCAGTACTTC
.	TRBV7-2	TRBD1	TRBJ2-2	CASSVAGQGTSGELFF	TGTGCCAGCAGCGTTGCGGGACAGGGGACCTCCGGGGAGCTGTTTTTT
few	TRBV6-1	TRBD2	TRBJ2-3	CASSVYGGAGDTQYF	TGTGCCAGCAGTGTATACGGGGGGGCCGGGGATACGCAGTATTTT
.	TRBV6-5	TRBD2	TRBJ2-1	CASSYSTRTSGRHGNEQFF	TGTGCCAGCAGTTACTCGACCCGAACTAGCGGGAGACATGGAAATGAGCAGTTCTTC
.	TRBV5-8	TRBD1	TRBJ1-5	CASSSGTAISNQPQHF	TGTGCCAGCAGCTCCGGGACAGCCATTAGCAATCAGCCCCAGCATTTT
.	TRBV20-1	.	TRBJ1-1	CSARRGLGTEAFF	TGCAGTGCCAGGCGGGGGCTGGGCACTGAAGCTTTCTTT
few	TRBV6-6	TRBD1	TRBJ1-6	CASSYSHGQGNSPLHF	TGTGCCAGCAGTTACTCCCACGGACAGGGAAATTCACCCCTCCACTTT
.	TRBV10-3	TRBD2	TRBJ2-5	CATLATSGGQETQYF	TGTGCCACCCTGGCGACTAGCGGGGGGCAAGAGACCCAGTACTTC
few	TRBV2	.	TRBJ1-3	CASSVDSSGNTIYF	TGTGCCAGCAGTGTGGACAGCTCTGGAAACACCATATATTTT
.	TRBV4-1	.	TRBJ1-1	CASSQGSGMTEAFF	TGCGCCAGCAGCCAAGGATCGGGTATGACTGAAGCTTTCTTT
many	TRBV27	.	TRBJ2-3	CASTPKKSSDTQYF	TGTGCCAGCACCCCGAAGAAGAGTTCAGATACGCAGTATTTT
.	TRBV12-3/TRBV12-4	TRBD1	TRBJ1-2	CASSFWSGGAPEGYTF	TGTGCCAGCAGTTTTTGGTCAGGGGGCGCACCGGAAGGCTACACCTTC
.	TRBV11-2	TRBD1	TRBJ1-5	CASSSGTGGRPQHF	TGTGCCAGCAGCTCCGGGACAGGGGGGAGGCCCCAGCATTTT
.	TRBV7-6	.	TRBJ1-4	CASSLPGGREKLFF	TGTGCCAGCAGCTTACCTGGGGGACGGGAAAAACTGTTTTTT
few	TRBV7-9	.	TRBJ1-1	CASSRTGSPTEAFF	TGTGCCAGCAGCCGTACAGGATCCCCCACTGAAGCTTTCTTT
few	TRBV7-2	TRBD2	TRBJ2-1	CASSLGLAGINEQFF	TGTGCCAGCAGCTTAGGACTAGCGGGGATCAATGAGCAGTTCTTC
.	TRBV7-2	.	TRBJ2-3	CASSWATDTQYF	TGTGCCAGCAGCTGGGCCACAGATACGCAGTATTTT
.	TRBV27	TRBD2	TRBJ2-1	CASSSSTSGYNEQFF	TGTGCCAGCAGTTCCTCCACTAGCGGTTACAATGAGCAGTTCTTC
.	TRBV7-2	.	TRBJ2-5	CASRRLETQYF	TGTGCCAGCAGGCGCCTTGAGACCCAGTACTTC
.	TRBV20-1	.	TRBJ2-1	CSASSGGGLWFEQFF	TGCAGTGCCAGTAGCGGAGGGGGCCTCTGGTTTGAGCAGTTCTTC
.	TRBV6-1	TRBD1	TRBJ2-7	CASSEFRDRLEYEQYF	TGTGCCAGCAGTGAATTCCGGGACAGGCTGGAATACGAGCAGTACTTC
.	TRBV7-9	TRBD1	TRBJ1-2	CASRGGGGGGLDNYGYTF	TGTGCCAGCAGAGGGGGTGGGGGAGGGGGCCTCGATAACTATGGCTACACCTTC
.	TRBV24-1	TRBD2	TRBJ2-2	CATSRTSGSFDTGELFF	TGTGCCACCAGTAGAACTAGCGGGAGTTTCGACACCGGGGAGCTGTTTTTT
.	TRBV7-6	.	TRBJ2-4	CASSLDPLAKNIQYF	TGTGCCAGCAGCTTAGACCCGTTAGCCAAAAACATTCAGTACTTC
.	TRBV6-2/TRBV6-3	.	TRBJ1-2	CASSPKGDGYTF	TGTGCCAGCTCGCCTAAGGGGGATGGCTACACCTTC
few	TRBV5-1	.	TRBJ1-4	CASSSGSAARNEKLFF	TGCGCCAGCAGCTCGGGGTCGGCCGCGCGTAATGAAAAACTGTTTTTT
.	TRBV5-1	.	TRBJ2-1	CASSIRLEGGSGNEQFF	TGCGCCAGCAGCATCCGACTAGAAGGAGGATCAGGCAATGAGCAGTTCTTC
few	TRBV7-3	.	TRBJ1-6	CASSGGDSPLHF	TGTGCCAGCTCAGGAGGGGATTCACCCCTCCACTTT
.	TRBV12-3/TRBV12-4	TRBD1	TRBJ2-4	CASSLAGQGLNIQYF	TGTGCCAGCAGTTTGGCCGGACAGGGTTTGAACATTCAGTACTTC
few	TRBV7-2	.	TRBJ2-1	CASSLPGTAKQFF	TGTGCCAGCAGCTTACCGGGGACGGCTAAGCAGTTCTTC
few	TRBV19	.	TRBJ1-1	CASSHALRQGEAFF	TGTGCCAGTAGTCACGCGCTCCGGCAGGGTGAAGCTTTCTTT